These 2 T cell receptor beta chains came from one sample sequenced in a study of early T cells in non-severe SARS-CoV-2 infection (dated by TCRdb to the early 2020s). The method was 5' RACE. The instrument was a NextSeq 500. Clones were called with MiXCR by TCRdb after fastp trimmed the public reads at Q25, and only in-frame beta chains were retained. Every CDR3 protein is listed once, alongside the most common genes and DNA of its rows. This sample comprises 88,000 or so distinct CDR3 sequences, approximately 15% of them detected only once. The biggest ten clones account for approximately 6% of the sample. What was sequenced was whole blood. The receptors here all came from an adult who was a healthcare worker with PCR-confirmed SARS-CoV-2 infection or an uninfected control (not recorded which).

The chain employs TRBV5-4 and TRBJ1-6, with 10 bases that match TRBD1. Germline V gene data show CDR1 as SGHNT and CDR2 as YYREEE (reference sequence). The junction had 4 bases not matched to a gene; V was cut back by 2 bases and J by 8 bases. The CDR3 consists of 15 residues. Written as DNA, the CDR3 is TGTGCCAGCAGCTTAGACAGGGGGCGAGATTCACCCCTCCACTTT. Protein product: CASSLDRGRDSPLHF.

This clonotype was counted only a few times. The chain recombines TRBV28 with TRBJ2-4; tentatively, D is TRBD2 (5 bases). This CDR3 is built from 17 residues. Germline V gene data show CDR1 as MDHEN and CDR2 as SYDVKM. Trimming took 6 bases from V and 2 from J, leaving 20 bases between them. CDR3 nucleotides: TGTGCCAGCAGCCCTGATGGAATAAGGAGGACCAAAAACATTCAGTACTTC. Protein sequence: CASSPDGIRRTKNIQYF.